This T cell receptor (beta chain) was sequenced in a study of T-cell reconstitution after alpha-beta-depleted transplantation in children (dated by TCRdb to about 2016). About the investigation overall: Using TCR repertoire profiling, the study quantitatively followed how T-cell immune reconstitution unfolded in children after TCRalphabeta/CD19-depleted allogeneic hematopoietic cell transplantation. Study-wide conclusions, independent of this receptor: Over subsequent months, a decline in hyperexpanded clone frequencies was noted, and after one year, T-cell counts and TCRbeta diversity were mostly ascribed to newly produced T cells. In some patients, the high TCRbeta diversity seen at day 60 was put down to recipient T cells and intrathymic progenitors that had survived conditioning. The apparently early alphabetaT-cell count recovery about two months after transplant was reportedly dependent on only several hundred rapidly expanded clones derived from non-depleted graft cells.

From the germline V gene (reference sequence), CDR1 is SSHAT and CDR2 is FNYEAQ. Spanning cysteine to phenylalanine, the CDR3 consists of 13 amino acids. The kept DNA is CDR3 alone, 39 bases in frame from the first base. This clonotype has only a few counts. The antigen it binds to is not known. One end of the junction fails to match germline, which may point to a read error. Libraries were made using PCR. The sample was run on an Illumina HiSeq 2500. To normalize quantification of the TCRbeta repertoire, the TCR libraries were built with molecular barcoding that relied on unique molecular identifiers. Starting from the raw public reads, TCRdb applied fastp trimming at Q25, assembled clones with MiXCR and retained in-frame beta chains. Merged by CDR3 protein, the rows form single entries marked with the most common genes and DNA. The table for this sample lists about 590,000 distinct CDR3 sequences; approximately 12% of them were counted only once. 2% to 2.5% of the sample is in the top ten clones.

The treatment or condition label here, explained by the study, means: allogeneic hematopoietic cell transplantation with graft depleted of TCRalphabeta T cells and CD19 B cells. The children who served as transplant recipients had been given grafts of TCRalphabeta/CD19-depleted allogeneic hematopoietic cells. The clonotype originates from a male patient aged 10-17 years who had a stem cell transplant for acute myeloid leukemia, so the T cells may come from the graft donor. The sequence joins TRBV7-7 to TRBJ2-5, with 7 bases matching TRBD2. Sequences were derived from PBMCs, mostly from graft donor cells, sampled 360 days after TCRalphabeta/CD19-depleted stem cell transplant. The CDR3 is CASSTGGSETQYF. The nucleotide sequence is given as TGTGCTAGCAGCACGGGGGGATCAGAGACCCAGTACTTC.